Shown below are 25 T cell receptor beta chains from a single sample sequenced in a study of blood T cell repertoires in COVID-19. The data were produced by immunoSEQ multiplex PCR, yet TCRdb's version contains in-frame clones alone and is incomplete. The sample holds about 250,000 clones; 80% to 85% are singletons and the top ten take about 4.4%. Material: peripheral blood. Source of these receptors: a man in his fifties with active or convalescent COVID-19.

The chain joins TRBV4-2 to TRBJ2-1; 13 bases line up with TRBD2. V trimming: 3 bases; J trimming: 10 bases; junction bases outside the gene matches: 6. Germline V gives CDR1 LGHNA, CDR2 YNFKEQ. The CDR3 runs 15 residues. The CDR3 region has the DNA TGTGCCAGCAGCCATACTAGCGGGGGGGCGGGAGAGCAGTTCTTC. Its protein is CASSHTSGGAGEQFF.

This sequence joins TRBV6-4 and TRBJ1-5; 7 nucleotides line up with TRBD1. Germline CDR1 is MRHNA and CDR2 is SNTAGT. V shed 7 bases, J shed 1 base, and the junction held 19 bases outside the gene matches. The CDR3 is 19 residues long. CDR3 nucleotides: TGTGCCAGCACTTATCGGGACAGTTCGGTTTCGTGGAGCAATCAGCCCCAGCATTTT. Its translation: CASTYRDSSVSWSNQPQHF.

The chain recombines TRBV5-3 with TRBJ2-1, with TRBD2 matching over 9 bases. TRBV5-3 is classed as an ORF, of uncertain function. This CDR3 is built from 19 residues. The V and J ends lost 4 bases and 4 bases, in that order; junction bases with no gene match: 18. The CDR3 protein is CARSTSGPQPHSTYNEQFF. DNA of the CDR3: TGTGCCAGAAGCACTAGCGGGCCCCAACCACATTCCACATACAATGAGCAGTTCTTC.

The CDR3 is CASSSGTGVGNTIYF. The CDR3 DNA reads as TGTGCCAGCAGCTCCGGGACAGGGGTCGGAAACACCATATATTTT. The rearrangement links TRBV5-6 to TRBJ1-3; 10 nucleotides align to TRBD1. Germline values: CDR1 SGHDT, CDR2 YYEEEE. This CDR3 comprises 15 residues. J was trimmed by 4 bases and V by 3 bases; bases with no gene match: 4.

The V call is TRBV7-2, the J call TRBJ2-5; TRBD2 matches 7 bases. Germline loops: CDR1 SGHTA, CDR2 FQGNSA. The CDR3 is 16 residues long. J was trimmed by 4 bases and V by 2 bases; bases with no gene match: 10. For the CDR3, the DNA is TGTGCCAGCAGCTTAAGGCGGCGGGGGTTCGGAGAGACCCAGTACTTC. Protein sequence: CASSLRRRGFGETQYF.

The rearrangement uses TRBV9 and TRBJ2-7, with 9 bases that match TRBD2. The CDR3 consists of 16 residues. V trimming: 0 bases; J trimming: 3 bases; junction bases outside the gene matches: 7. Germline CDR1 SGDLS, CDR2 YYNGEE. CDR3 loop: CASSVDRASGVYEQYF. DNA of the CDR3: TGTGCCAGCAGCGTAGACCGGGCTAGCGGGGTCTACGAGCAGTACTTC.

The chain uses TRBV30 and TRBJ1-6; TRBD1 matches at 9 bases. J lost 10 bases, V lost 4 bases, and 8 bases had no gene match. The V gene's germline CDR1 is GTSNPN and CDR2 SVGIG (reference sequence). The CDR3 is 14 amino acids. DNA for the CDR3: TGTGCCTGGAACGGACAGGGGTTAGTCTCACCCCTCCACTTT. It translates to CAWNGQGLVSPLHF. The full variable domain, in which reference TRBV30 and TRBJ1-6 provide the parts outside the CDR3, is SQTIHQWPATLVQPVGSPLSLECTVEGTSNPNLYWYRQAAGRGLQLLFYSVGIGQISSEVPQNLSASRPQDRQFILSSKKLLLSDSGFYLCAWNGQGLVSPLHFGNGTRLTVT.

The chain uses TRBV28 and TRBJ2-5; 11 positions match TRBD2. The CDR3 extends over 16 amino acids. With V trimmed by 3 bases and J by 5 bases, 8 bases remained unmatched. The germline V gene has CDR1 MDHEN and CDR2 SYDVKM. The CDR3 loop reads CASSLVAGGPYETQYF. In DNA, the CDR3 is TGTGCCAGCAGTTTGGTAGCGGGGGGGCCTTATGAGACCCAGTACTTC.

V and J are TRBV29-1 and TRBJ2-3; TRBD1 might be the D (7 bases). The V and J ends lost 7 bases and 2 bases respectively, with 16 bases between them. This CDR3 is 14 amino acids long. Per germline, CDR1 SQVTM and CDR2 ANQGSEA. The DNA of the CDR3 is TGCAGCGCTAGGACAGGAGGGGTCACAGATACGCAGTATTTT. Amino acids: CSARTGGVTDTQYF.

This rearrangement joins TRBV5-4 to TRBJ2-3, with TRBD2 identical over 9 bases. Germline lookup yields CDR1 SGHNT and CDR2 YYREEE (reference sequence). V was clipped by 2 bases and J by 6 bases; unmatched bases: 1. The CDR3 contains 13 residues. CDR3 residues: CASSFGLADTQYF. The CDR3 DNA follows: TGTGCCAGCAGCTTCGGACTAGCGGATACGCAGTATTTT. Looking up the rest from reference TRBV5-4 and TRBJ2-3 gives the full variable domain: ETGVTQSPTHLIKTRGQQVTLRCSSQSGHNTVSWYQQALGQGPQFIFQYYREEENGRGNFPPRFSGLQFPNYSSELNVNALELDDSALYLCASSFGLADTQYFGPGTRLTVL.

The chain couples TRBV24-1 to TRBJ1-2; 9 positions agree with TRBD1. Trimming removed 10 bases from V and 2 bases from J; junction bases left unmatched: 10. From germline, CDR1 is KGHDR and CDR2 SFDVKD. The CDR3 has 15 amino acids. The CDR3 DNA follows: TGTGCCACGCAATCCGGGACAGGGATAAACTATGGCTACACCTTC. This gives the protein CATQSGTGINYGYTF.

The chain is built from TRBV4-1 and TRBJ1-3, with 8 bases fitting TRBD1. The CDR3 totals 15 residues. V lost 4 bases to trimming and J lost 4 bases; unmatched junction nucleotides: 6. Germline V CDR1 and CDR2: MGHRA, YSYEKL. CDR3: CASSRTQGGGNTIYF. CDR3 nucleotide sequence: TGCGCCAGCAGCCGGACACAGGGGGGAGGAAACACCATATATTTT.

This chain connects TRBV7-6 to TRBJ2-7, with TRBD1 matching 10 bases. With V trimmed by 5 bases and J by 3 bases, 10 bases remained unmatched. Germline V gene data show CDR1 as SGHVS and CDR2 as FNYEAQ. CDR3 length: 16 amino acids. The CDR3 coding sequence is TGTGCCAGCAGCCCGGGCCTAAGGGACAGGGGCTACGAGCAGTACTTC. This translates into CASSPGLRDRGYEQYF.

V and J are TRBV6-5 and TRBJ1-2; 10 bases agree with TRBD1. Trimming took 0 bases from V and 3 from J; bases not matched to a gene: 1. CDR3 length equals 15 residues. Germline-derived CDR1 and CDR2 are MNHEY and SVGAGI. The CDR3 nucleotides read TGTGCCAGCAGTTACTCGGGGACAGGGGACTATGGCTACACCTTC. Translating gives CASSYSGTGDYGYTF.

The V gene is TRBV19, the J gene TRBJ2-7; 9 positions agree with TRBD1. Trimming cost V 5 bases and J 6 bases; bases outside gene matches: 8. Germline lookup yields CDR1 LNHDA and CDR2 SQIVND (reference sequence). CDR3 size: 14 residues. CDR3 loop: CASSHGTGHGEQYF. In DNA, the CDR3 is TGTGCCAGTAGTCATGGGACAGGGCACGGCGAGCAGTACTTC.

The V and J genes are TRBV30 and TRBJ2-1; TRBD1 matches at 9 bases. Germline CDR1 and CDR2: GTSNPN and SVGIG (reference sequence). The CDR3 is made up of 17 amino acids. Trimming cost V 1 base and J 0 bases; bases outside gene matches: 7. CDR3 in amino acids: CAWSGGTGRPSYNEQFF. The CDR3 nucleotides are TGTGCCTGGAGTGGAGGGACAGGGAGGCCCTCCTACAATGAGCAGTTCTTC.

The V call is TRBV7-6, the J call TRBJ2-1; 8 bases fit TRBD2. V lost 0 bases, J lost 8 bases, and 6 bases stayed unmatched. Looked up from germline, CDR1 is SGHVS and CDR2 is FNYEAQ. The length of the CDR3 is 15 residues. For the CDR3, the DNA is TGTGCCAGCAGCTTAGCGTCCCGGGGGGGAGATGAGCAGTTCTTC. Its protein is CASSLASRGGDEQFF.

The genes are TRBV19 and TRBJ1-1, with 10 bases identical to TRBD1. The CDR3 has 17 amino acids. Trimming removed 3 bases from V and 5 bases from J; junction bases left unmatched: 12. Germline V gene lookup returns CDR1 LNHDA and CDR2 SQIVND (reference sequence). The CDR3 DNA reads TGTGCCAGTAGTATGTCACGAGACAGGGGGCAGAAAACTGAAGCTTTCTTT. Its protein product is CASSMSRDRGQKTEAFF.

The chain combines TRBV5-4 with TRBJ2-1, with D possibly TRBD2 on 6 matching bases. The V gene lost 5 bases and the J gene lost 4 bases, with 16 bases spanning the gap. CDR1 SGHNT and CDR2 YYREEE come from the germline V gene (reference sequence). CDR3 length: 15 residues. The DNA for the CDR3 is TGTGCCAGCAGTACCCCTAGCGTCTCTTACAATGAGCAGTTCTTC. This sequence encodes CASSTPSVSYNEQFF.

The J gene is TRBJ1-1, the V gene TRBV2, with a tentative D call TRBD1 (6 bases). The germline V gene encodes CDR1 SNHLY and CDR2 FYNNEI. The CDR3 is 13 amino acids. V gave up 8 bases and J gave up 1 base, with 11 bases separating them. The CDR3 nucleotides read TGTGCCAGCGGAGGACAGCCGAACACTGAAGCTTTCTTT. Its translation is CASGGQPNTEAFF.

The chain joins TRBV20-1 to TRBJ1-5; weak D call: TRBD1 (6 bases). V gave up 3 bases and J gave up 3 bases, with 15 bases separating them. The germline V gene encodes CDR1 DFQATT and CDR2 SNEGSKA (reference sequence). This CDR3 comprises 15 residues. The CDR3 sequence is CSASSPGHYNQPQHF. In DNA, the CDR3 is TGCAGTGCTAGTTCCCCGGGACATTACAATCAGCCCCAGCATTTT.

The V gene is TRBV30, the J gene TRBJ2-5, with D possibly TRBD2 on 7 matching bases. V gave up 3 bases and J gave up 7 bases, with 15 bases separating them. CDR1 and CDR2 from the germline V gene are GTSNPN and SVGIG (reference sequence). This CDR3 has 13 amino acids. The CDR3 protein is CAWSGSGGRTQYF. CDR3 sequence (DNA): TGTGCCTGGAGCGGATCGGGGGGCCGGACCCAGTACTTC.

The rearrangement links TRBV28 to TRBJ1-1; D remains unclear. CDR1 and CDR2 from the germline V gene are MDHEN and SYDVKM. V dropped 2 bases and J dropped 1 base, with 2 bases sitting between them. CDR3 length: 12 residues. DNA for the CDR3: TGTGCCAGCAGTTTACAGAACACTGAAGCTTTCTTT. It encodes CASSLQNTEAFF.

The chain couples TRBV5-4 to TRBJ1-2; the match to TRBD1 covers 7 bases. CDR1 SGHNT and CDR2 YYREEE come from the germline V gene (reference sequence). CDR3 length: 14 residues. J lost 5 bases, V lost 4 bases, and 8 bases had no gene match. The CDR3 sequence: CASSPGEGAYGYTF. CDR3 nucleotides: TGTGCCAGCAGCCCTGGCGAGGGGGCGTATGGCTACACCTTC.

The chain employs TRBV24-1 and TRBJ2-2, with 8 nucleotides matching TRBD1. Germline lookup yields CDR1 KGHDR and CDR2 SFDVKD. With 9 bases clipped from V and 1 base from J, the junction kept 6 bases outside the gene matches. CDR3 length: 15 amino acids. The CDR3 protein is CATSGTGGNTGELFF. The CDR3 DNA is TGTGCCACCTCCGGGACAGGTGGGAACACCGGGGAGCTGTTTTTT.